One and the same sample provided the 21 T cell receptor beta chains below, sequenced in a study of T cell repertoires in cytomegalovirus infection. TCRdb re-derived calls from the reads in MiXCR, one entry per CDR3 protein. Among about 260,000 distinct CDR3 sequences, around 13% were seen once, and the ten largest hold 8.8%. The sequenced sample was PBMCs. These TCRs come from a human donor in good health (CMV status not recorded). Some clones in this sample may be carry-over from other donors' samples.

Many counts were recorded for this clonotype. The rearrangement joins TRBV20-1 to TRBJ2-7; D may be TRBD1 (6 bases). The V gene's germline CDR1 is DFQATT and CDR2 SNEGSKA (reference sequence). V dropped 1 base and J dropped 2 bases, with 18 bases sitting between them. The CDR3 loop spans 16 amino acids. The CDR3: CSARALTGQVPYEQYF. CDR3 nucleotides: TGCAGTGCTAGAGCCCTGACGGGACAAGTCCCCTACGAGCAGTACTTC.

In this sample, this clonotype turned up a few times. This rearrangement joins TRBV18 to TRBJ1-1; no reliable D call. V dropped 4 bases and J dropped 4 bases, with 7 bases sitting between them. Germline loops: CDR1 KGHSH, CDR2 LQKENI. The CDR3 extends over 12 amino acids. CDR3 in amino acids: CASSLFLTEAFF. CDR3 nucleotides: TGTGCCAGCTCACTGTTTCTCACTGAAGCTTTCTTT. The full variable domain, rest sourced from reference TRBV18 and TRBJ1-1, is NAGVMQNPRHLVRRRGQEARLRCSPMKGHSHVYWYRQLPEEGLKFMVYLQKENIIDESGMPKERFSAEFPKEGPSILRIQQVVRGDSAAYFCASSLFLTEAFFGQGTRLTVV.

This clonotype was seen a handful of times. The CDR3 DNA sequence: TGTGCCAGCAACCGAGGTTCGAACACCGGGGAGCTGTTTTTT. Amino acid sequence: CASNRGSNTGELFF. J is TRBJ2-2 and V is TRBV11-2; D is uncertain. V lost 7 bases to trimming and J lost 0 bases, with 9 bases between them. The CDR3 sequence is 14 residues long. Per germline, CDR1 SGHAT and CDR2 FQNNGV. Full variable domain (remainder filled in from reference TRBV11-2 and TRBJ2-2): EAGVAQSPRYKIIEKRQSVAFWCNPISGHATLYWYQQILGQGPKLLIQFQNNGVVDDSQLPKDRFSAERLKGVDSTLKIQPAKLEDSAVYLCASNRGSNTGELFFGEGSRLTVL.

There are many counts of this clonotype. The rearrangement joins TRBV19 to TRBJ1-5; 7 bases match TRBD1. The CDR3 extends over 14 amino acids. Germline V gene data show CDR1 as LNHDA and CDR2 as SQIVND (reference sequence). Trimming at V came to 7 bases and at J to 1 base, leaving 4 bases not matched to a gene. For the CDR3, the DNA is TGTGCCAGTAATTTACAGGGGAGCAATCAGCCCCAGCATTTT. Its protein product is CASNLQGSNQPQHF.

This clonotype has just one count. Since no conserved phenylalanine or tryptophan closes the CDR3, a read error is the likely cause. V and J are TRBV28 and TRBJ1-2, with D unclear. V was clipped by 11 bases and J by 1 base, with 14 bases between them. This CDR3 spans 13 amino acids. CDR1 MDHEN and CDR2 SYDVKM come from the germline V gene. CDR3 DNA sequence: TGTGCCTCCCGGGCCCCAGATAACTATGGCTACACCGTC. Amino acids: CASRAPDNYGYTV.

There are many counts of this clonotype. The rearrangement links TRBV6-2 or TRBV6-3 to TRBJ2-7, with 15 bases fitting TRBD2. The CDR3 has 14 amino acids. The trim removed 7 bases at V and 6 bases at J, leaving 4 bases unmatched. Germline CDR1 reads MNHEY; CDR2 reads SVGEGT. The CDR3 region has the DNA TGTGCCAGCAAACCGGGACTAGCGGGAGGCGAGCAGTACTTC. Protein product: CASKPGLAGGEQYF.

This sequence joins TRBV18 and TRBJ2-5, with D maybe TRBD2 (6 bases). Trimming left V 2 bases short and J 10 bases short, with 11 bases between. The length of the CDR3 is 12 residues. CDR1 is KGHSH and CDR2 is LQKENI in the germline V gene. The CDR3 DNA reads TGTGCCAGCTCACCAGGGGCGGAGGGCCAGTACTTC. It codes for CASSPGAEGQYF.

The DNA for the CDR3 is TGTGCCAGCAGTTACTCGACGAGGACAGTGAACACTGAAGCTTTCTTT. Protein sequence: CASSYSTRTVNTEAFF. The gene calls are TRBV6-5 and TRBJ1-1; possibly TRBD1 for D (6 bases). V lost 0 bases to trimming and J lost 0 bases, with 11 bases between them. Per germline, CDR1 MNHEY and CDR2 SVGAGI. There are 16 residues in the CDR3.

This clonotype was seen repeatedly, ten times or more. V and J are TRBV15 and TRBJ2-2; 9 bases match TRBD1. Germline CDR1 LNHNV, CDR2 YYDKDF (reference sequence). The trim removed 0 bases at V and 6 bases at J, leaving 8 bases unmatched. This CDR3 has 17 residues. DNA of the CDR3: TGTGCCACCAGCAGAGAGTCGGGGACAGGGCGCCCCGGGGAGCTGTTTTTT. Its translation is CATSRESGTGRPGELFF. Full variable domain (rest looked up from reference TRBV15 and TRBJ2-2): DAMVIQNPRYQVTQFGKPVTLSCSQTLNHNVMYWYQQKSSQAPKLLFHYYDKDFNNEADTPDNFQSRRPNTSFCFLDIRSPGLGDTAMYLCATSRESGTGRPGELFFGEGSRLTVL.

The CDR3 region has the DNA TGTGCCAGTGGAGGGGGGGGCTCCTACAATGAGCAGTTCTTC. Protein: CASGGGGSYNEQFF. The chain uses TRBV19 and TRBJ2-1; D is perhaps TRBD2 (7 bases). Trimming cost V 8 bases and J 0 bases, with 11 bases left between them. Looked up from germline, CDR1 is LNHDA and CDR2 is SQIVND (reference sequence). The CDR3 has 14 residues.

This clonotype was observed a few times. This chain links TRBV6-2 or TRBV6-3 with TRBJ2-2; the D is unclear. V was pared by 6 bases and J by 6 bases, with 14 bases between. This CDR3 has 14 amino acids. From germline, CDR1 is MNHEY and CDR2 SVGEGT. CDR3 in DNA: TGTGCCAGCAGCCACCCAGTGCAGGCCGGGGAGCTGTTTTTT. This codes for CASSHPVQAGELFF.

In this sample, this clonotype turned up many times. The chain employs TRBV7-2 and TRBJ2-7; TRBD2 matches 13 bases. With 5 bases clipped from V and 3 bases from J, the junction kept 4 bases outside the gene matches. The germline CDR1 and CDR2 sequences are SGHTA and FQGNSA. This CDR3 contains 15 residues. The CDR3 is CASSPWTSGSYEQYF. Here the CDR3 DNA reads TGTGCCAGCAGCCCGTGGACTAGCGGGAGCTACGAGCAGTACTTC.

The table lists this clonotype with many counts. V usage is TRBV28 and J usage is TRBJ2-6; the D gene is possibly TRBD2 (5 bases). CDR1 and CDR2 (germline): MDHEN, SYDVKM. The length of the CDR3 is 14 residues. Deletions cut 6 bases from V and 1 base from J, with 7 bases between. CDR3 residues: CASRPGSGANVLTF. The DNA for the CDR3 is TGTGCCAGCAGACCGGGGTCTGGGGCCAACGTCCTGACTTTC. Drawing the rest from reference TRBV28 and TRBJ2-6, the complete variable domain is DVKVTQSSRYLVKRTGEKVFLECVQDMDHENMFWYRQDPGLGLRLIYFSYDVKMKEKGDIPEGYSVSREKKERFSLILESASTNQTSMYLCASRPGSGANVLTFGAGSRLTVL.

This clonotype was seen only a few times. V and J are TRBV20-1 and TRBJ1-2; D unclear. Between the trimmed V and J ends, which lost 5 bases and 4 bases, there was a span of 11 bases. In germline, CDR1 is DFQATT, CDR2 SNEGSKA (reference sequence). The CDR3 has 12 amino acids. The CDR3 bases are TGCAGTGCTGGACGGGAACGCTATGGCTACACCTTC. Protein sequence: CSAGRERYGYTF.

This clonotype was detected many times. CDR3 sequence: CASSQRDLETQYF. CDR3 coding DNA: TGTGCCAGCAGCCAGAGGGATTTGGAGACCCAGTACTTC. The V gene is TRBV7-8, the J gene TRBJ2-5; a possible D gene is TRBD2 (5 bases). Germline V CDR1 and CDR2: SGHVS, FQNEAQ. V was trimmed by 5 bases and J by 5 bases, leaving 12 bases between them. The CDR3 totals 13 residues.

This clonotype was picked up a small number of times. This chain links TRBV6-2 or TRBV6-3 with TRBJ2-7, with D perhaps matching TRBD1 (5 bases). This CDR3 spans 17 amino acids. Trimming removed 6 bases at V and 2 bases at J, with 23 bases between. Germline V gene lookup returns CDR1 MNHEY and CDR2 SVGEGT. The CDR3 DNA follows: TGTGCCAGCAGCCAAGCAAAGGACCAAAGGGGAACCTACGAGCAGTACTTC. Its translation is CASSQAKDQRGTYEQYF.

The sample holds many counts of this clonotype. The chain recombines TRBV12-3 or TRBV12-4 with TRBJ2-7, with 9 bases matching TRBD1. CDR3 length: 15 residues. V dropped 5 bases and J dropped 2; count of bases not matched to a gene: 7. CDR3 amino acids: CASSRSGQGTYEQYF. The CDR3 DNA is TGTGCCAGCAGTCGCTCTGGACAGGGGACCTACGAGCAGTACTTC.

This clonotype has more than one count but fewer than ten. The chain combines TRBV5-1 with TRBJ2-5; tentative D call: TRBD2 (5 bases). The CDR3 has 13 amino acids. V lost 6 bases to trimming and J lost 3 bases, with 12 bases between them. Per the germline V gene, CDR1 is SGHRS and CDR2 is YFSETQ. CDR3 loop: CASMRSGEETQYF. In DNA form, the CDR3 reads TGCGCCAGCATGAGGTCCGGGGAAGAGACCCAGTACTTC. The entire variable domain, with the rest obtained from reference TRBV5-1 and TRBJ2-5, is as follows: KAGVTQTPRYLIKTRGQQVTLSCSPISGHRSVSWYQQTPGQGLQFLFEYFSETQRNKGNFPGRFSGRQFSNSRSEMNVSTLELGDSALYLCASMRSGEETQYFGPGTRLLVL.

The sample holds a few counts of this clonotype. The chain employs TRBV5-1 and TRBJ2-5; D is perhaps TRBD1 (6 bases). CDR1 is SGHRS and CDR2 is YFSETQ in the germline V gene. V was pared by 5 bases and J by 1 base, with 12 bases between. The CDR3 sequence is 14 residues long. CDR3 amino acids: CASRTTGVQETQYF. CDR3 in DNA: TGCGCCAGCAGAACGACAGGCGTCCAAGAGACCCAGTACTTC.

The chain employs TRBV27 and TRBJ1-1; D ambiguous. CDR1 is MNHEY, CDR2 SMNVEV, per germline (reference sequence). V was cut by 0 bases and J by 4 bases, with 9 bases left in between. CDR3 length equals 14 residues. CDR3 sequence (DNA): TGTGCCAGCAGTTTATCGGGTGGAGCCACTGAAGCTTTCTTT. Its protein product is CASSLSGGATEAFF.

This clonotype was seen more than once but under ten times. The chain links TRBV9 to TRBJ1-5; D is uncertain. Trimming stripped 4 bases from V and 4 bases from J, with 21 bases between. The CDR3 is 17 amino acids. Germline lookup yields CDR1 SGDLS and CDR2 YYNGEE. The CDR3 region is CASSPRRNGYGNQPQHF. For the CDR3, the DNA is TGTGCCAGCAGCCCCCGACGGAACGGTTATGGGAATCAGCCCCAGCATTTT.